This TCR beta chain was documented in a study of Ad26.COV2.S vaccination and SARS-CoV-2 variants. Study-wide context: COV1001, an Ad26.COV2.S trial, supplied this vaccine-arm donor. Ad26.COV2.S given intramuscularly, once or twice 56 days apart. Broader study findings: Considerable breadth of spike-specific CD8+ and CD4+ T cell responses has reportedly been documented following vaccination. The analyses of TCR breadth and depth may have understated the size of total T cell responses.

The V gene's germline CDR1 is LNHDA and CDR2 SQIVND (reference sequence). Germline trimming cut 5 bases from V and 9 bases from J; bases unmatched to any gene: 12. The CDR3 runs to 15 residues. The treatment was: roughly 18 received Ad26.COV2.S at low or high dose, single or two shots; about 5 received placebo; per-sample allocation not given. The study sampled participants on day 63 after the first vaccine or placebo injection. As to this clone: Its target is unknown.

Produced via immunoSEQ multiplex PCR; TCRdb's table is partial and in-frame only. The data show a few hundred thousand clones, with 80% to 95% seen just once and 12% held by the top ten. The chain has TRBV19 and TRBJ1-2; 10 bases agree with TRBD1. The sequences come from peripheral blood, collected in a trial of Ad26.COV2.S vaccine versus placebo. This receptor was obtained from a person between 18 and 65 years old who received the Ad26.COV2.S COVID-19 vaccine or a placebo. In nucleotides, the CDR3 is TGTGCCAGTAGTCTGAAAACTGGACAGGGGGAGAGCTACACCTTC. Translation: CASSLKTGQGESYTF.